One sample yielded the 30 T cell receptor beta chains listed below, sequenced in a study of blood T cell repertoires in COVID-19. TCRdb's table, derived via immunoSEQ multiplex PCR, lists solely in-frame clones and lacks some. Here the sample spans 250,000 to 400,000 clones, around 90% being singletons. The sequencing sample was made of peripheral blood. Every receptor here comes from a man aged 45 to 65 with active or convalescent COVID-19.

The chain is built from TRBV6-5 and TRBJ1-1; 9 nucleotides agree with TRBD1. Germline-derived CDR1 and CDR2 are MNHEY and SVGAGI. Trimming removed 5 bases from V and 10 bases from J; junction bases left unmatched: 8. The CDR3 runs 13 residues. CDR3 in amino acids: CASSTPGTGRAFF. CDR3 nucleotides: TGTGCCAGCAGTACCCCCGGGACAGGGAGAGCTTTCTTT.

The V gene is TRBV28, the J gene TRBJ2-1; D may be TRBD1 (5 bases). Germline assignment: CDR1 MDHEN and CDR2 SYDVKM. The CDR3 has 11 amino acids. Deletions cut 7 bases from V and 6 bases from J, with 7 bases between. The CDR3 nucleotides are TGTGCCAGCACTAGGGGCAATGAGCAGTTCTTC. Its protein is CASTRGNEQFF. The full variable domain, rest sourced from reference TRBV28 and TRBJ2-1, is DVKVTQSSRYLVKRTGEKVFLECVQDMDHENMFWYRQDPGLGLRLIYFSYDVKMKEKGDIPEGYSVSREKKERFSLILESASTNQTSMYLCASTRGNEQFFGPGTRLTVL.

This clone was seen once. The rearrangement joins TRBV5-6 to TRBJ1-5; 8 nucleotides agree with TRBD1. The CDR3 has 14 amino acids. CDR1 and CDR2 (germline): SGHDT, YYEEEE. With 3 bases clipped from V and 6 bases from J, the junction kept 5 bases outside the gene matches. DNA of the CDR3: TGTGCCAGCAGCTACGGACAGGGAGGTCAGCCCCAGCATTTT. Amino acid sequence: CASSYGQGGQPQHF.

CDR3 sequence reads: CAWTTGTHGYTF. In DNA form, the CDR3 reads TGTGCCTGGACCACAGGAACTCATGGCTACACCTTC. The gene calls are TRBV30 and TRBJ1-2, with D possibly TRBD1 on 5 matching bases. Trimming shortened V by 4 bases and J by 6 bases, and 12 bases separated the two germline ends. This CDR3 comprises 12 residues. In germline, CDR1 is GTSNPN, CDR2 SVGIG (reference sequence).

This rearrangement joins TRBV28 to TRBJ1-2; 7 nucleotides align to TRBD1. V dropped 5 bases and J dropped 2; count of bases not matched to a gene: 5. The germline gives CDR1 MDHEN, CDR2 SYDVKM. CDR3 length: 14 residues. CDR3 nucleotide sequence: TGTGCCAGCAGTCAAGGGGGCGCGAACTATGGCTACACCTTC. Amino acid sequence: CASSQGGANYGYTF.

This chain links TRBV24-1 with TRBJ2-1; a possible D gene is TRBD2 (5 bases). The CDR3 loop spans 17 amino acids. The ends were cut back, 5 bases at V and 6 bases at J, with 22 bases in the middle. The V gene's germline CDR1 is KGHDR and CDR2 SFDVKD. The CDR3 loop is CATSGRQLRELSNEQFF. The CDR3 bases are TGTGCCACCAGTGGCCGACAACTTAGGGAGTTGTCCAATGAGCAGTTCTTC.

The CDR3 region is CASSIVRQYNQPQHF. The CDR3 nucleotides are TGTGCCAGTAGTATAGTACGACAGTATAATCAGCCCCAGCATTTT. V is TRBV19 and J is TRBJ1-5, with D possibly being TRBD1 (5 bases). This CDR3 region has 15 residues. CDR1 and CDR2 from the germline V gene are LNHDA and SQIVND (reference sequence). V was shortened by 1 base and J by 4 bases, with 11 bases between the two germline ends.

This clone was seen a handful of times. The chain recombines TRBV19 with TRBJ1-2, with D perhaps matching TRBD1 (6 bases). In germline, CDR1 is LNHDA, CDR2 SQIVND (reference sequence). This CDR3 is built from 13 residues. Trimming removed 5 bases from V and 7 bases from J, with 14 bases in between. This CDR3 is CASSPQGYFGYTF. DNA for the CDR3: TGTGCCAGTAGTCCACAGGGCTACTTTGGCTACACCTTC.

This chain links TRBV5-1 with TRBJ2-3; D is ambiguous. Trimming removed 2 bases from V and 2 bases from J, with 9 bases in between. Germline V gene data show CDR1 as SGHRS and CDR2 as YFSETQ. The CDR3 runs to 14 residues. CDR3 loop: CASSFGRTTDTQYF. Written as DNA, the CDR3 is TGCGCCAGCAGCTTTGGCAGAACCACAGATACGCAGTATTTT.

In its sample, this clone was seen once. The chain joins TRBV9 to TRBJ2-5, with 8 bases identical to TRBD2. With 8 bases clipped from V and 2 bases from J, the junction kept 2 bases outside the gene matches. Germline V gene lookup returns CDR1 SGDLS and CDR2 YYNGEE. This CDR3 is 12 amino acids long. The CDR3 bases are TGTGCCAGGAAGCGGGGGCAAGAGACCCAGTACTTC. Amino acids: CARKRGQETQYF.

CDR3 sequence: CASSRSSVDPYGQYF. The CDR3 bases are TGTGCCAGCAGCCGTTCTAGCGTCGACCCCTACGGGCAGTATTTT. The chain joins TRBV6-5 to TRBJ2-3; D is possibly TRBD2 (6 bases). Trimming shortened V by 6 bases and J by 11 bases, and 24 bases separated the two germline ends. The CDR3 totals 15 residues. Per the germline V gene, CDR1 is MNHEY and CDR2 is SVGAGI.

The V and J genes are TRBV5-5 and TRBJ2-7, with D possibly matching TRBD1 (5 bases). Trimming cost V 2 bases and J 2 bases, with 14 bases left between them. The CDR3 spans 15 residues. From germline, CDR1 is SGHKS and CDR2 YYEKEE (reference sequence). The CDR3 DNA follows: TGTGCCAGCAGCTTTGCAGGGTCGACCGCCTACGAGCAGTACTTC. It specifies CASSFAGSTAYEQYF.

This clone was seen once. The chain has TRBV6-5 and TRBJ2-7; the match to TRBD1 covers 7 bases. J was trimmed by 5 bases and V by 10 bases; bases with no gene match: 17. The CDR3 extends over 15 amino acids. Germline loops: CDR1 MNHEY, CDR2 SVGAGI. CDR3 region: CATSPIQGIEHEQYF. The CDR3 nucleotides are TGTGCCACCTCCCCTATACAGGGGATAGAGCACGAGCAGTACTTC.

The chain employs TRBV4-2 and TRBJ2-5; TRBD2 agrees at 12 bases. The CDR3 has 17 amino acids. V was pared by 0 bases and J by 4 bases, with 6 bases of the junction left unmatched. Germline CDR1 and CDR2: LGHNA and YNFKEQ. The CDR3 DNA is TGTGCCAGCAGCCAAGACCCTAGCGGGGGGGCCTTAGAGACCCAGTACTTC. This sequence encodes CASSQDPSGGALETQYF.

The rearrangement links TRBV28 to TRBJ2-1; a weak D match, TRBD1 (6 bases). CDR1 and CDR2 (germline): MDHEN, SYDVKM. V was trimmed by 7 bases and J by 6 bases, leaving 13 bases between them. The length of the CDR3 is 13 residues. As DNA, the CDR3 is TGTGCCAGCAAACAGGGATTGTTCAATGAGCAGTTCTTC. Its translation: CASKQGLFNEQFF.

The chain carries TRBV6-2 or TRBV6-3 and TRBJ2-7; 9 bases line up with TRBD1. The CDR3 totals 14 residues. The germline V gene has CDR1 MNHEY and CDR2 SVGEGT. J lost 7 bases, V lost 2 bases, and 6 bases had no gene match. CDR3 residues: CASSYLGQGREQYF. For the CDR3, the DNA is TGTGCCAGCAGTTACCTCGGACAGGGGAGGGAGCAGTACTTC.

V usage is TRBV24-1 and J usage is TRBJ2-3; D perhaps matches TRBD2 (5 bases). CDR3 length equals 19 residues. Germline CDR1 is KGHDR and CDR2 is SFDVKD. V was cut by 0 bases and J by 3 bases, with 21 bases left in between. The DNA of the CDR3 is TGTGCCACCAGTGATTTGGAGGCACGGGGTCCTGGGGTGACAGATACGCAGTATTTT. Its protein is CATSDLEARGPGVTDTQYF.

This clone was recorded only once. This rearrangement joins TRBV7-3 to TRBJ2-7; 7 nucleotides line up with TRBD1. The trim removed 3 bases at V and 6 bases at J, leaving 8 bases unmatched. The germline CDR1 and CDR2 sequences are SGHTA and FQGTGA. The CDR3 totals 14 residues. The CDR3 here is CASSLTDRDREQYF. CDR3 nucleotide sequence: TGTGCCAGCAGCTTGACAGACAGGGATCGCGAGCAGTACTTC.

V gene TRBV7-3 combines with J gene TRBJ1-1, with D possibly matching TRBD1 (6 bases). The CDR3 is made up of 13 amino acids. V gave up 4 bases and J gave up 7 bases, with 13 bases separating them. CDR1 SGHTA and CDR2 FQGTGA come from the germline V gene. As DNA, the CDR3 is TGTGCCAGCAGCTGGGGGACATTGGGTGAAGCTTTCTTT. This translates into CASSWGTLGEAFF.

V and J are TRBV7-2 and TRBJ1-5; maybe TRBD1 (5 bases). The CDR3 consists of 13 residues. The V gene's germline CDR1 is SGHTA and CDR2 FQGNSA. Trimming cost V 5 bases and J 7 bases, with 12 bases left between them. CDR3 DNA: TGTGCCAGCAGCCCCCCAGGGTACCAGCCCCAGCATTTT. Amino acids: CASSPPGYQPQHF.

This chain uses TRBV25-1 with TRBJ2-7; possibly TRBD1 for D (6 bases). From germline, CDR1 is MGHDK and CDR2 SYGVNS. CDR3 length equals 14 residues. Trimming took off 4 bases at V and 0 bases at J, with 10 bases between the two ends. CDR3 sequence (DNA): TGTGCCAGCAGTGTTACAGGGATCTCCTACGAGCAGTACTTC. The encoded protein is CASSVTGISYEQYF.

CDR3 bases: TGCGCCAGCAGCCAAGTTTCAGGGGCGGGTCAGCCCCAGCATTTT. Translation gives CASSQVSGAGQPQHF. The V gene is TRBV4-1, the J gene TRBJ1-5, with D maybe TRBD1 (6 bases). There are 15 residues in the CDR3. Per the germline V gene, CDR1 is MGHRA and CDR2 is YSYEKL. V lost 1 base and J lost 6, with 13 bases in between.

CDR3 nucleotides: TGTGCCAGCAGCTTTGGAGCCGGGGAGCTGTTTTTT. It encodes CASSFGAGELFF. This chain links TRBV5-4 with TRBJ2-2; unclear D gene. V was pared by 2 bases and J by 6 bases, with 5 bases between. This CDR3 spans 12 amino acids. Germline V gene sequence: CDR1 SGHNT, CDR2 YYREEE (reference sequence).

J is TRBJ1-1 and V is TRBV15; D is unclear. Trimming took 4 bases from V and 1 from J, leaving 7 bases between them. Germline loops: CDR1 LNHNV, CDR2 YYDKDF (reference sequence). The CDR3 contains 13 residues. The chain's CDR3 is CATSKYSNTEAFF. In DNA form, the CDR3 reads TGTGCCACCAGCAAATACTCGAACACTGAAGCTTTCTTT. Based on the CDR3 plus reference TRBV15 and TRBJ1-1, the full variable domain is DAMVIQNPRYQVTQFGKPVTLSCSQTLNHNVMYWYQQKSSQAPKLLFHYYDKDFNNEADTPDNFQSRRPNTSFCFLDIRSPGLGDTAMYLCATSKYSNTEAFFGQGTRLTVV.

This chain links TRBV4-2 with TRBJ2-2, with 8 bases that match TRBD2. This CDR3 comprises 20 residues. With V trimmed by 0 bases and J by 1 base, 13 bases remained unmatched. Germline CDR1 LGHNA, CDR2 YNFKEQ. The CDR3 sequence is CASSQDYGAGGDLNTGELFF. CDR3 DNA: TGTGCCAGCAGCCAAGATTATGGCGCCGGGGGGGACTTGAACACCGGGGAGCTGTTTTTT.

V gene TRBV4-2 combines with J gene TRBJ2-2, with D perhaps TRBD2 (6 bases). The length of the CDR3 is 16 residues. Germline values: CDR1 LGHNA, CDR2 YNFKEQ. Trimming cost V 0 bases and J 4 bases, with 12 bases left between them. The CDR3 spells CASSQDTGAGTGELFF. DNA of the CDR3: TGTGCCAGCAGCCAAGACACGGGAGCGGGCACCGGGGAGCTGTTTTTT.

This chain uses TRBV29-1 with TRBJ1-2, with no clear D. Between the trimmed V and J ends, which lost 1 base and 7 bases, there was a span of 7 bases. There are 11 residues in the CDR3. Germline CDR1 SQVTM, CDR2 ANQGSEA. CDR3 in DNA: TGCAGCGTTGAAGTCCAGGCTGGCTACACCTTC. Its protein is CSVEVQAGYTF.

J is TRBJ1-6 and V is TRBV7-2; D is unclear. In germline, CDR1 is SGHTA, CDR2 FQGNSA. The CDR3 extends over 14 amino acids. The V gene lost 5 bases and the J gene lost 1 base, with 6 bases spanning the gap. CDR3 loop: CASSPLSYNSPLHF. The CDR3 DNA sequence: TGTGCCAGCAGCCCCTTGTCCTATAATTCACCCCTCCACTTT.

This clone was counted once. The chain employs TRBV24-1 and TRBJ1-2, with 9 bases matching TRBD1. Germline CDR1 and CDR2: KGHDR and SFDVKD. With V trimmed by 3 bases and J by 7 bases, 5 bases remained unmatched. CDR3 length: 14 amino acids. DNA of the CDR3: TGTGCCACCAGTGATGGGACAGGGACGGTTGGCTACACCTTC. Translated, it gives CATSDGTGTVGYTF.

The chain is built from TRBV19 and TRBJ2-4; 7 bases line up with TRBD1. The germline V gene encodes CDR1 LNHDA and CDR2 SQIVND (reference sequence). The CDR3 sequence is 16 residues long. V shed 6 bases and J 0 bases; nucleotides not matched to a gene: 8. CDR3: CASSRGQSLAKNIQYF. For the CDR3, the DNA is TGTGCCAGTAGCCGGGGACAGTCCCTAGCCAAAAACATTCAGTACTTC.